The 2 T cell receptor beta chains reported below all come from one sample, sequenced in a study of cytomegalovirus exposure and HLA in healthy donors (dated by TCRdb to 2017 to 2019). The library was built by means of the immunoSEQ multiplex PCR assay. The multiplex PCR relied on a mix of 60 forward primers for TCR Vbeta segments and 13 reverse primers for TCR Jbeta segments. Not all clones reach the TCRdb copy of this immuneACCESS table, which keeps in-frame sequences only. Checked studies attribute under half of the gap to unresolved V genes and leave the rest unexplained. Within this sample are more than 150,000 clones, with 65% to 85% of them counted one time only. Of the sample, around 1.4% falls within the top ten clones. Sequenced: PBMCs. All receptors derive from a girl under 18 in good health and CMV-seropositive.

The rearrangement uses TRBV5-1 and TRBJ2-5, with 10 bases aligning to TRBD2. In germline, CDR1 is SGHRS, CDR2 YFSETQ. With V trimmed by 6 bases and J by 4 bases, 9 bases remained unmatched. The CDR3 is 15 amino acids. As DNA, the CDR3 is TGCGCCAGCACGCCCCGACTAGCGGGCCCAGAGACCCAGTACTTC. It encodes CASTPRLAGPETQYF.

J is TRBJ1-3 and V is TRBV7-2, with D possibly TRBD1 on 5 matching bases. From germline, CDR1 is SGHTA and CDR2 FQGNSA. Deletions cut 3 bases from V and 0 bases from J, with 15 bases between. The CDR3 is made up of 17 amino acids. CDR3 coding DNA: TGTGCCAGCAGCTTTTCGGGGGGAGGCCTCTCTGGAAACACCATATATTTT. This gives the protein CASSFSGGGLSGNTIYF.